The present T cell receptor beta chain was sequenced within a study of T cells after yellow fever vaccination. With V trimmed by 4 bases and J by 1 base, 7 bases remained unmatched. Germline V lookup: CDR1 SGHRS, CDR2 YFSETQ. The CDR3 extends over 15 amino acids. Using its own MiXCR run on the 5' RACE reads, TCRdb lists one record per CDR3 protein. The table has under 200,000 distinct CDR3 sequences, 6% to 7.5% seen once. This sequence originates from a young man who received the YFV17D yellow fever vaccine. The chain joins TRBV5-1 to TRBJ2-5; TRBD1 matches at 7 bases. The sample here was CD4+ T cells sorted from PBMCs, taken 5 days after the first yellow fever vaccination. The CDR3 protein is CASSAGTELQETQYF. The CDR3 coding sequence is TGCGCCAGCAGCGCAGGGACAGAACTCCAAGAGACCCAGTACTTC.